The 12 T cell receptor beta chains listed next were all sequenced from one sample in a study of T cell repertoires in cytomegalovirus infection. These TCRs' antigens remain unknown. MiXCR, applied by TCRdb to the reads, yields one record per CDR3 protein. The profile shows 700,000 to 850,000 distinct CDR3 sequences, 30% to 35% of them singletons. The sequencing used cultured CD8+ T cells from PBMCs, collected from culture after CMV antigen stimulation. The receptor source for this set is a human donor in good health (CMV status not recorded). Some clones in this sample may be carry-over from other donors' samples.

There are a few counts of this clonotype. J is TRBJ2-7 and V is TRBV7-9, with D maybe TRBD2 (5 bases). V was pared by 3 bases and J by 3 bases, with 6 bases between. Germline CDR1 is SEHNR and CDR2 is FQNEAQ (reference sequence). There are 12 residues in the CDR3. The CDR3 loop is CASSFGNYEQYV. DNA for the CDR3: TGTGCCAGCAGCTTCGGGAACTACGAGCAGTACGTC.

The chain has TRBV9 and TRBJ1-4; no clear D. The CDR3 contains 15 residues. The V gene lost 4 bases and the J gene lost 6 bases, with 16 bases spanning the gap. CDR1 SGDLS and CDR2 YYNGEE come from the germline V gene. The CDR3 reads CASSLSQDMDEKLFF. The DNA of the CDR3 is TGTGCCAGCAGCCTCAGTCAAGACATGGATGAAAAACTGTTTTTT.

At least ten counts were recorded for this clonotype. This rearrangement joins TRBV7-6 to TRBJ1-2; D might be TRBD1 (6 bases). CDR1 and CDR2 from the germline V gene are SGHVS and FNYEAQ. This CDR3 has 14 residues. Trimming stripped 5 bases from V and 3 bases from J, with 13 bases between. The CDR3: CASSGTGNDYGYTF. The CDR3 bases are TGTGCCAGCAGCGGAACAGGGAATGACTATGGCTACACCTTC.

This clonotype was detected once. The CDR3: CASRCGATFRDTEAFF. The CDR3 DNA sequence: TGTGCCAGCCGATGTGGCGCAACCTTCCGGGACACTGAAGCTTTCTTT. The chain has TRBV19 and TRBJ1-1; D gene uncertain. Germline V gene sequence: CDR1 LNHDA, CDR2 SQIVND (reference sequence). V was pared by 9 bases and J by 3 bases, with 23 bases between. CDR3 length equals 16 residues.

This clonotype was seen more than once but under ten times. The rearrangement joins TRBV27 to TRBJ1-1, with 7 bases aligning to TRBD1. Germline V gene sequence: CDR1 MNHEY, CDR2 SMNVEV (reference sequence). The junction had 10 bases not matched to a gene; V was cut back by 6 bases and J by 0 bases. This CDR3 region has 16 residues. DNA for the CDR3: TGTGCCAGCAGCCCCGACAGGGTCCATCTGAACACTGAAGCTTTCTTT. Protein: CASSPDRVHLNTEAFF.

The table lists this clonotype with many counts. The CDR3 loop reads CASSYTGTEETQYF. Written as DNA, the CDR3 is TGTGCCAGCAGCTACACCGGGACTGAGGAGACCCAGTACTTC. This rearrangement joins TRBV7-9 to TRBJ2-5; TRBD2 is a possible D gene (6 bases). In germline, CDR1 is SEHNR, CDR2 FQNEAQ (reference sequence). CDR3 length: 14 amino acids. V gave up 4 bases and J gave up 5 bases, with 14 bases separating them.

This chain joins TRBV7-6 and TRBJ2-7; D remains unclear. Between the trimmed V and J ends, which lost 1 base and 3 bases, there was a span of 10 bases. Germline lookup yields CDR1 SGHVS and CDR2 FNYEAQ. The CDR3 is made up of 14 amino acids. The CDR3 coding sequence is TGTGCCAGCAGCTTAGGCGGTCAGGTCTACGAGCAGTACGTC. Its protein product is CASSLGGQVYEQYV.

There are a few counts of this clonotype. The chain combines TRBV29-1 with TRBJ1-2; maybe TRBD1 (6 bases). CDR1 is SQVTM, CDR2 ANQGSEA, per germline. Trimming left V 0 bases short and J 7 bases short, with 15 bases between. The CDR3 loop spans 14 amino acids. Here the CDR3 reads CSVEDPWGGLGYTF. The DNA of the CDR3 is TGCAGCGTTGAAGATCCCTGGGGGGGGCTTGGCTACACCTTC.

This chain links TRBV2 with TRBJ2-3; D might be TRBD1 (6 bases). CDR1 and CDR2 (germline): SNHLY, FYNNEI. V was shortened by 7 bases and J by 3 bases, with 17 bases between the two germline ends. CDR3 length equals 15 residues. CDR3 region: CASMGGDRYTDTQYF. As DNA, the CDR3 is TGTGCCAGCATGGGCGGAGACAGGTATACAGATACGCAGTATTTT.

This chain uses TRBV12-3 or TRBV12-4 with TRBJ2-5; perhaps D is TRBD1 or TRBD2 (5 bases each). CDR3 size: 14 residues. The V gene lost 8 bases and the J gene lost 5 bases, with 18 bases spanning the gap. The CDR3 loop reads CASLAGPEGETQYF. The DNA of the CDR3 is TGTGCCAGCTTGGCAGGCCCCGAGGGGGAGACCCAGTACTTC.

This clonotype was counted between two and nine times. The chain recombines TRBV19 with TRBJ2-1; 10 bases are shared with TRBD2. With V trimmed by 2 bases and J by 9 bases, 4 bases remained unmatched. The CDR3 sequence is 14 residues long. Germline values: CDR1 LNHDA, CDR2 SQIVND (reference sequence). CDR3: CASSITSGAAEQFF. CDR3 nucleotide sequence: TGTGCCAGTAGTATAACTAGCGGGGCGGCTGAGCAGTTCTTC.

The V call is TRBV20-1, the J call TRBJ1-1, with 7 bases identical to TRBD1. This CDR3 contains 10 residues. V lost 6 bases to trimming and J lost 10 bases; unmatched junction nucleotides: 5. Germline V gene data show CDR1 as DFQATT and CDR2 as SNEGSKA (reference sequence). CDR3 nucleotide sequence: TGCAGTGCCACAGGGGTAGCAGCTTTCTTT. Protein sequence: CSATGVAAFF.